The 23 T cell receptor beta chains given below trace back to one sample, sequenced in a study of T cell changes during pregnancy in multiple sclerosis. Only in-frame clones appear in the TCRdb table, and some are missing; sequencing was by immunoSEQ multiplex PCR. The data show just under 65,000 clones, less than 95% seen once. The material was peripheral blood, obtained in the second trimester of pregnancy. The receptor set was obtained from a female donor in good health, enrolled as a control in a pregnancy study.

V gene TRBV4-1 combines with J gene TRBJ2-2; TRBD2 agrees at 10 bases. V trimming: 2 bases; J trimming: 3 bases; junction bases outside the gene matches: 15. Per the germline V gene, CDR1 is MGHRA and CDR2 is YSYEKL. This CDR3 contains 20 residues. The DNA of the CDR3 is TGCGCCAGCAGCCAAAGTGTAAGCGGGAGGGCGTTATCTTACACCGGGGAGCTGTTTTTT. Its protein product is CASSQSVSGRALSYTGELFF.

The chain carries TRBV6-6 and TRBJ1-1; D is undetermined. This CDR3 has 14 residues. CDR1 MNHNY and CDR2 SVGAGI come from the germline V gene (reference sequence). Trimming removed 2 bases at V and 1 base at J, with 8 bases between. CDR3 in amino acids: CASSYLRENTEAFF. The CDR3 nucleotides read TGTGCCAGCAGTTACCTGCGGGAGAACACTGAAGCTTTCTTT.

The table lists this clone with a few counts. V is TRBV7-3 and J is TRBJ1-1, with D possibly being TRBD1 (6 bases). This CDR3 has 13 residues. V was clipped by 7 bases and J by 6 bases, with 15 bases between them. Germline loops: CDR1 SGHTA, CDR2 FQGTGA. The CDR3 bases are TGTGCCAGCATCCTAGACAGGATCGCTGAAGCTTTCTTT. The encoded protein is CASILDRIAEAFF. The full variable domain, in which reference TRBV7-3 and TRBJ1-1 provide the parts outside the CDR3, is GAGVSQTPSNKVTEKGKYVELRCDPISGHTALYWYRQSLGQGPEFLIYFQGTGAADDSGLPNDRFFAVRPEGSVSTLKIQRTERGDSAVYLCASILDRIAEAFFGQGTRLTVV.

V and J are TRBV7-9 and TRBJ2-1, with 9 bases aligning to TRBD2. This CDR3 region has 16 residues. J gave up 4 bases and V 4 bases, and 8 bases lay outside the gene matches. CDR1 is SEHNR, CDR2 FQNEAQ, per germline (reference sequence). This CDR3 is CASSSLAGVRYNEQFF. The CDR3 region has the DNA TGTGCCAGCAGCTCTTTAGCGGGAGTGAGGTACAATGAGCAGTTCTTC. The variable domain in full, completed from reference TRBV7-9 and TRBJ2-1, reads DTGVSQNPRHKITKRGQNVTFRCDPISEHNRLYWYRQTLGQGPEFLTYFQNEAQLEKSRLLSDRFSAERPKGSFSTLEIQRTEQGDSAMYLCASSSLAGVRYNEQFFGPGTRLTVL.

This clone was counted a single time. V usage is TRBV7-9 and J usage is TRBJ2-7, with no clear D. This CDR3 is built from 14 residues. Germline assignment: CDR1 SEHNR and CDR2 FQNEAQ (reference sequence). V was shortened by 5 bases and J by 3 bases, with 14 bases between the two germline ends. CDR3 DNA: TGTGCCAGCAGCCATTCAGCCCTAGTCTACGAGCAGTACTTC. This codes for CASSHSALVYEQYF.

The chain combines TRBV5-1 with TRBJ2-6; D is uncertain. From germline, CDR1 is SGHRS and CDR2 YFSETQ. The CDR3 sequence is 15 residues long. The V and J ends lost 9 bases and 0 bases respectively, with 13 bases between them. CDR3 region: CATTEYGSGANVLTF. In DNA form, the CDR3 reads TGCGCCACCACAGAATACGGCTCTGGGGCCAACGTCCTGACTTTC. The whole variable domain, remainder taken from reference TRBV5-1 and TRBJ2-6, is KAGVTQTPRYLIKTRGQQVTLSCSPISGHRSVSWYQQTPGQGLQFLFEYFSETQRNKGNFPGRFSGRQFSNSRSEMNVSTLELGDSALYLCATTEYGSGANVLTFGAGSRLTVL.

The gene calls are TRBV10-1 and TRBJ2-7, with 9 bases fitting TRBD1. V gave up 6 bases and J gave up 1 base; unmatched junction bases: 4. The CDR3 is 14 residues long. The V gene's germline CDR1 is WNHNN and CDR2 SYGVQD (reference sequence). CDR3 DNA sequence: TGCGCCAGCAGCCTGGACAGGGGTTCCTACGAGCAGTACTTC. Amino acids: CASSLDRGSYEQYF.

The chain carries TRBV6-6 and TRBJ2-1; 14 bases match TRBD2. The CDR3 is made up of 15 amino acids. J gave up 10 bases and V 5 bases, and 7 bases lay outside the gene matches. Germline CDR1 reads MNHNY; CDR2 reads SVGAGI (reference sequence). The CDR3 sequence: CASSKTSGGGSEQFF. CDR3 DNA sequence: TGTGCCAGCAGTAAGACTAGCGGGGGGGGAAGCGAGCAGTTCTTC.

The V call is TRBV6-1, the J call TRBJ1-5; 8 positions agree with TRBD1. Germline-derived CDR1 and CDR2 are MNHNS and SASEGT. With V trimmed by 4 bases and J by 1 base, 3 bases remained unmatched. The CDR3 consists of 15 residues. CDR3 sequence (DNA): TGTGCCAGCAGTGCCTACAGGGGGAGCAATCAGCCCCAGCATTTT. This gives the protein CASSAYRGSNQPQHF.

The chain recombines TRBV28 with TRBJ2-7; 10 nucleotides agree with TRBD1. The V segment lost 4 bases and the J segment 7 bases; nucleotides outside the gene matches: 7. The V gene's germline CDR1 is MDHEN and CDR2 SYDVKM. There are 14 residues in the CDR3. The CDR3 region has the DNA TGTGCCAGCAGTTCCGGGACAGGGGTTGGGGAGCAGTACTTC. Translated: CASSSGTGVGEQYF.

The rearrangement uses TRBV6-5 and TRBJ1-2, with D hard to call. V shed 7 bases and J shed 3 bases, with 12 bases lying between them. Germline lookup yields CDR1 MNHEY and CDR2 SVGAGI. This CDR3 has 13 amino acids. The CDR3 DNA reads TGTGCCAGCACAGACACGAGGGACTATGGCTACACCTTC. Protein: CASTDTRDYGYTF.

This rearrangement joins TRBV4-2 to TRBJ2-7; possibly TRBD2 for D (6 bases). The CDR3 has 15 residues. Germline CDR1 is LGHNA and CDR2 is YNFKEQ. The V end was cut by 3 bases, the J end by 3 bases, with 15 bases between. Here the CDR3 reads CASSQEGTALYEQYF. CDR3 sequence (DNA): TGTGCCAGCAGCCAGGAGGGGACGGCGCTCTACGAGCAGTACTTC.

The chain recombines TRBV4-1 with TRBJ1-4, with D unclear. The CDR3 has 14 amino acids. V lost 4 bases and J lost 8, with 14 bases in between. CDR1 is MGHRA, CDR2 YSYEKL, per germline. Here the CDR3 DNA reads TGCGCCAGCAGCCCTCCGGGGTTAACAGAAAAACTGTTTTTT. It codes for CASSPPGLTEKLFF.

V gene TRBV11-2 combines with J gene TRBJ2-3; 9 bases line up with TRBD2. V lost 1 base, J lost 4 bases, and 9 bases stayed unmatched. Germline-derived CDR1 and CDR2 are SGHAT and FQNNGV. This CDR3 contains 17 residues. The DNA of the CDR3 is TGTGCCAGCAGCTTAGGTTCCGCGGGAGGGGGGGCAGATACGCAGTATTTT. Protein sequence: CASSLGSAGGGADTQYF.

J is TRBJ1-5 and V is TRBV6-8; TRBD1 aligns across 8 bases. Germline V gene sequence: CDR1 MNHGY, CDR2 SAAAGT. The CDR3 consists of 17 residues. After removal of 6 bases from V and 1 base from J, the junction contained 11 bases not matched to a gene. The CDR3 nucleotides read TGTGCCAGCAGACACTACAGGGGGAAAGGGAGCAATCAGCCCCAGCATTTT. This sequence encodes CASRHYRGKGSNQPQHF.

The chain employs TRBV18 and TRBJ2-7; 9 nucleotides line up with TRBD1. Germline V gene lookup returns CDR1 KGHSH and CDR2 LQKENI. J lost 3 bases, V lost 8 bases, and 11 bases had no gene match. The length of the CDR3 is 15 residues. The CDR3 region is CASVGTGSSRYEQYF. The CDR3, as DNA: TGTGCCAGCGTCGGGACAGGGTCCTCACGCTACGAGCAGTACTTC.

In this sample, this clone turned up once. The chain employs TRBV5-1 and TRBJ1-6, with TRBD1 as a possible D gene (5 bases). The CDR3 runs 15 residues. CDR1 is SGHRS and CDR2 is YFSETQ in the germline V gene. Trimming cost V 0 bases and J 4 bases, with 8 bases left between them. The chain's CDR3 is CASSLATGYNSPLHF. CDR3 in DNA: TGCGCCAGCAGCTTGGCAACAGGATATAATTCACCCCTCCACTTT. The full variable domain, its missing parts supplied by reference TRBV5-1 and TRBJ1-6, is KAGVTQTPRYLIKTRGQQVTLSCSPISGHRSVSWYQQTPGQGLQFLFEYFSETQRNKGNFPGRFSGRQFSNSRSEMNVSTLELGDSALYLCASSLATGYNSPLHFGNGTRLTVT.

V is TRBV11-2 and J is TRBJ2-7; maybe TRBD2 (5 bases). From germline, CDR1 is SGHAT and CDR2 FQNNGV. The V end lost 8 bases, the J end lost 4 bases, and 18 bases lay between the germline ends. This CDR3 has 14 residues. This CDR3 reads CASAPIRGNYEQYF. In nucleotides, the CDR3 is TGTGCCAGCGCTCCCATAAGAGGGAATTACGAGCAGTACTTC.

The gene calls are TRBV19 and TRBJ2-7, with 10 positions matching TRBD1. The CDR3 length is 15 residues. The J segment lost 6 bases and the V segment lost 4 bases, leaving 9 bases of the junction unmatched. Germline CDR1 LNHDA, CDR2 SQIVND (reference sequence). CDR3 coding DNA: TGTGCCAGTAGTACCAAGGACAGGGGGAAGATCGAGCAGTACTTC. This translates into CASSTKDRGKIEQYF.

The CDR3 bases are TGTGCCAGCAGTTTTGCTCGGGATACGCAGTATTTT. Protein product: CASSFARDTQYF. The chain couples TRBV5-4 to TRBJ2-3; no firm D call. V lost 5 bases, J lost 6 bases, and 10 bases lay in between. The CDR3 loop spans 12 amino acids. Germline V CDR1 and CDR2: SGHNT, YYREEE (reference sequence).

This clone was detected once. The CDR3 bases are TGTGCCAGTAGTATCGGACTAGCGGGAGGGCCTCAGTACTTC. Protein product: CASSIGLAGGPQYF. The chain is built from TRBV19 and TRBJ2-7, with TRBD2 matching 15 bases. The trim removed 3 bases at V and 10 bases at J, leaving 4 bases unmatched. The CDR3 length is 14 residues. Germline loops: CDR1 LNHDA, CDR2 SQIVND (reference sequence).

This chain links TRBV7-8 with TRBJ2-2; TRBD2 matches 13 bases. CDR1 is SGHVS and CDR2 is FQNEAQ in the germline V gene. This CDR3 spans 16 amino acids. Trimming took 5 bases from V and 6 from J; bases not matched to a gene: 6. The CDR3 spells CASSPRLAGGSGELFF. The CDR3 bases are TGTGCCAGCAGCCCGCGACTAGCGGGAGGATCCGGGGAGCTGTTTTTT.

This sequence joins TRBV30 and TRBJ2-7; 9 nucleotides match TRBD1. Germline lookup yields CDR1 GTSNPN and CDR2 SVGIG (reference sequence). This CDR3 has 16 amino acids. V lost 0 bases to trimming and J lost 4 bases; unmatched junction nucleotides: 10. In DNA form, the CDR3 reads TGTGCCTGGAGTGTAAAAGCGGGGACAGGGATATACGAGCAGTACTTC. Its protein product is CAWSVKAGTGIYEQYF.